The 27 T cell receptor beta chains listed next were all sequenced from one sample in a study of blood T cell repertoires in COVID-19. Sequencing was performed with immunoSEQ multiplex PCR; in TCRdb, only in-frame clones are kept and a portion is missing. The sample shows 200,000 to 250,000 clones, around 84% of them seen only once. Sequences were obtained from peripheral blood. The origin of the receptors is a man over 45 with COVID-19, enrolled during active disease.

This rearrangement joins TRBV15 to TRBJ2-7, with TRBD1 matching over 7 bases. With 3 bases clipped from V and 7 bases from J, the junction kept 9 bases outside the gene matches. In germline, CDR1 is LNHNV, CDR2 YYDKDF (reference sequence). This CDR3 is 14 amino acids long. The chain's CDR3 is CATSSDRVRREQYF. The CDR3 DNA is TGTGCCACCAGCAGTGACAGGGTTAGGAGGGAGCAGTACTTC.

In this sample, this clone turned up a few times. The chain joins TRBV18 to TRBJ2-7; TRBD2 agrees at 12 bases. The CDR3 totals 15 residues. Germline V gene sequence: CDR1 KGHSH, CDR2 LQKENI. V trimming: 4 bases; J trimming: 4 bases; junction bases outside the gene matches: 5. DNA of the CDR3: TGTGCCAGCTCACAGACTAGCGGGAGTAGGTACGAGCAGTACTTC. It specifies CASSQTSGSRYEQYF.

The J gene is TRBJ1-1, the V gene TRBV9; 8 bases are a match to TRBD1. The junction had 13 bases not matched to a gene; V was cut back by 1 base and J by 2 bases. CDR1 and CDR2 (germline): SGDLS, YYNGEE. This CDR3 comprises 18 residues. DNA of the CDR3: TGTGCCAGCAGCGTATATCTTGCCCCGGGGACAGGTAACACTGAAGCTTTCTTT. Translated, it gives CASSVYLAPGTGNTEAFF. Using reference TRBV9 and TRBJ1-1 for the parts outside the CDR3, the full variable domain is DSGVTQTPKHLITATGQRVTLRCSPRSGDLSVYWYQQSLDQGLQFLIQYYNGEERAKGNILERFSAQQFPDLHSELNLSSLELGDSALYFCASSVYLAPGTGNTEAFFGQGTRLTVV.

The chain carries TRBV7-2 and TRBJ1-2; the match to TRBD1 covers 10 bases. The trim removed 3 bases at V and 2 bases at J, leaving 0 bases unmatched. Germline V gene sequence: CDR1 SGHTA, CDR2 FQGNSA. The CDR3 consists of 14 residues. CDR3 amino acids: CASSLGQGNYGYTF. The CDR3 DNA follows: TGTGCCAGCAGCTTGGGACAGGGGAACTATGGCTACACCTTC.

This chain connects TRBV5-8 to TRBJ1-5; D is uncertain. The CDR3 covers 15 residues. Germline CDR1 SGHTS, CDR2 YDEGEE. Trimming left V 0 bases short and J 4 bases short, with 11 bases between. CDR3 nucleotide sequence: TGTGCCAGCAGCTTGGGAGGGCCCGAGAATCAGCCCCAGCATTTT. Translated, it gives CASSLGGPENQPQHF.

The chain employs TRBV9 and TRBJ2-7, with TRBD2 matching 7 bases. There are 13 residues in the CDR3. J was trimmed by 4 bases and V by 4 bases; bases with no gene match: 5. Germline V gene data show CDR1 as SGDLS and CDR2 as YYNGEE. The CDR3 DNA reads TGTGCCAGCAGCTCGCGGACTAGGTACGAGCAGTACTTC. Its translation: CASSSRTRYEQYF.

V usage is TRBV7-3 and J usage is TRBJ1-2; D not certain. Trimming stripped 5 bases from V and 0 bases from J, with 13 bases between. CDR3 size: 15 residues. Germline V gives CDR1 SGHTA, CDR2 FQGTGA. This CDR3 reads CASSPFTGTNYGYTF. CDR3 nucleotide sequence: TGTGCCAGCAGCCCATTCACGGGAACTAACTATGGCTACACCTTC.

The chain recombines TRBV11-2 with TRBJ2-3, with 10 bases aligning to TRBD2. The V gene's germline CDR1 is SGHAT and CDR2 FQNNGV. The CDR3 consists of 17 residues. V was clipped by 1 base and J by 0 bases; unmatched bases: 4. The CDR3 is CASSLGTSGTSTDTQYF. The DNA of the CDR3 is TGTGCCAGCAGCTTAGGTACTAGCGGGACTAGCACAGATACGCAGTATTTT. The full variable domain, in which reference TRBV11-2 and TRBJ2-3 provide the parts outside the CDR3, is EAGVAQSPRYKIIEKRQSVAFWCNPISGHATLYWYQQILGQGPKLLIQFQNNGVVDDSQLPKDRFSAERLKGVDSTLKIQPAKLEDSAVYLCASSLGTSGTSTDTQYFGPGTRLTVL.

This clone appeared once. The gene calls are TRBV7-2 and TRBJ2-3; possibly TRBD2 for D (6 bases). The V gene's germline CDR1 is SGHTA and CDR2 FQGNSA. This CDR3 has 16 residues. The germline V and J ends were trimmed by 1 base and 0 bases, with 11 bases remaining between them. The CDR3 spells CASSLGPTRSTDTQYF. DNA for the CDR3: TGTGCCAGCAGCTTAGGACCGACTAGAAGCACAGATACGCAGTATTTT.

The CDR3 loop is CASSSGESPLHF. CDR3 bases: TGTGCCAGCAGCTCAGGGGAGTCACCCCTCCACTTT. The chain has TRBV7-9 and TRBJ1-6; tentatively, D is TRBD1 (6 bases). The CDR3 consists of 12 residues. The V end was cut by 4 bases, the J end by 10 bases, with 8 bases between. Germline V gives CDR1 SEHNR, CDR2 FQNEAQ (reference sequence).

Here the CDR3 DNA reads TGTGCCAGCAGTTCCCCTCGGGCGGAGGAAAACATTCAGTACTTC. Its translation is CASSSPRAEENIQYF. The genes are TRBV6-5 and TRBJ2-4; D perhaps matches TRBD2 (5 bases). V lost 4 bases, J lost 5 bases, and 15 bases lay in between. The CDR3 consists of 15 residues. Per the germline V gene, CDR1 is MNHEY and CDR2 is SVGAGI.

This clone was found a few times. CDR3 coding DNA: TGCAGTGCTAGTCCCCCGGGGGTCTATGGCTACACCTTC. Protein product: CSASPPGVYGYTF. The chain uses TRBV20-1 and TRBJ1-2, with D possibly TRBD1 on 5 matching bases. In germline, CDR1 is DFQATT, CDR2 SNEGSKA (reference sequence). V gave up 3 bases and J gave up 4 bases, with 12 bases separating them. CDR3 length equals 13 residues.

CDR3 in DNA: TGCGCCAGCAGCCAAGAAATTCAGGGGACCTATGGCTACACCTTC. Amino acids: CASSQEIQGTYGYTF. The chain recombines TRBV4-3 with TRBJ1-2; TRBD1 might be the D (6 bases). In germline, CDR1 is LGHNA, CDR2 YSLEER. The length of the CDR3 is 15 residues. Trimming took off 0 bases at V and 4 bases at J, with 12 bases between the two ends.

The CDR3: CASSVYRDGYTF. CDR3 sequence (DNA): TGTGCCAGCAGTGTATACAGGGATGGCTACACCTTC. This rearrangement joins TRBV2 to TRBJ1-2; a weak D match, TRBD1 (6 bases). There are 12 residues in the CDR3. The V end lost 4 bases, the J end lost 6 bases, and 9 bases lay between the germline ends. Germline V gives CDR1 SNHLY, CDR2 FYNNEI.

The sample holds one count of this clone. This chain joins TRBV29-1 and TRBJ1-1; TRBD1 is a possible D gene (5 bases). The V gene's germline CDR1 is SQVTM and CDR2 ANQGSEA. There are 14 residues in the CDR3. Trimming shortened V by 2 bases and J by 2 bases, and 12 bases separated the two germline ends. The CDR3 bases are TGCAGCGTTGAAAGCAGGGATCCAAACACTGAAGCTTTCTTT. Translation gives CSVESRDPNTEAFF. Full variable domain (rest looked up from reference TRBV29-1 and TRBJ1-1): SAVISQKPSRDICQRGTSLTIQCQVDSQVTMMFWYRQQPGQSLTLIATANQGSEATYESGFVIDKFPISRPNLTFSTLTVSNMSPEDSSIYLCSVESRDPNTEAFFGQGTRLTVV.

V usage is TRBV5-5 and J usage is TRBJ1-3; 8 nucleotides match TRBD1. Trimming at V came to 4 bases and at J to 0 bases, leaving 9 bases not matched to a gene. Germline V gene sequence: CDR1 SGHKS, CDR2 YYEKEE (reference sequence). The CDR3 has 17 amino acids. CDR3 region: CASSPGQGLYSGNTIYF. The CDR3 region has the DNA TGTGCCAGCAGCCCTGGACAGGGACTCTACTCTGGAAACACCATATATTTT.

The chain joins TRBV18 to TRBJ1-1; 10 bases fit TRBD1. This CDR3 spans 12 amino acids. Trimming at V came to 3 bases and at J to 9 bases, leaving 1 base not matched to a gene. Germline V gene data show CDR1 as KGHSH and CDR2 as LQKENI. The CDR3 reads CASSPGQGKAFF. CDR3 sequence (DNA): TGTGCCAGCTCACCGGGACAGGGGAAAGCTTTCTTT.

CDR3: CASSSTGYYGYTF. As DNA, the CDR3 is TGTGCCAGCAGCTCGACAGGGTACTATGGCTACACCTTC. The rearrangement uses TRBV6-5 and TRBJ1-2; 7 positions agree with TRBD1. Germline V gene data show CDR1 as MNHEY and CDR2 as SVGAGI. The CDR3 has 13 residues. After removal of 6 bases from V and 3 bases from J, the junction contained 4 bases not matched to a gene.

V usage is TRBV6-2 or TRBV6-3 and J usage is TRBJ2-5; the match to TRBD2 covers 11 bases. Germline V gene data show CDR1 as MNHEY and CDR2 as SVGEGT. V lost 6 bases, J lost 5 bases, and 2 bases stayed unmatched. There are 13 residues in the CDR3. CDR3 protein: CASSRLAGETQYF. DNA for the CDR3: TGTGCCAGCAGCCGACTAGCGGGGGAGACCCAGTACTTC.

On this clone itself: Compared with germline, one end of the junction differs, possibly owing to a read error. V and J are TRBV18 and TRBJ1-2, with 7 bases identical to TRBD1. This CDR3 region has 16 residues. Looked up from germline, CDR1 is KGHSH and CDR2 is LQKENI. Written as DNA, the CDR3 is TGTGCCAGCTCATCACCCGAAGGGACAGAGAATTATGGCTACACCTTC. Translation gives CASSSPEGTENYGYTF.

CDR3 in DNA: TGTGCCACCAGCACCCACTACACCGGGGAGCTGTTTTTT. Protein: CATSTHYTGELFF. The chain combines TRBV15 with TRBJ2-2; D uncertain. V lost 4 bases and J lost 3, with 6 bases in between. Germline V gene data show CDR1 as LNHNV and CDR2 as YYDKDF (reference sequence). The CDR3 is 13 residues long.

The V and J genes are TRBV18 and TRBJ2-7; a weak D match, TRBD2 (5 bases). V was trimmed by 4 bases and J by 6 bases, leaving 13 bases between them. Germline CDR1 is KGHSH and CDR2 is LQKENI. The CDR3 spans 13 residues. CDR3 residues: CASSRDPAGEQYF. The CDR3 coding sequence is TGTGCCAGCTCACGAGACCCGGCGGGCGAGCAGTACTTC. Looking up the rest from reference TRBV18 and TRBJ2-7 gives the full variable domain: NAGVMQNPRHLVRRRGQEARLRCSPMKGHSHVYWYRQLPEEGLKFMVYLQKENIIDESGMPKERFSAEFPKEGPSILRIQQVVRGDSAAYFCASSRDPAGEQYFGPGTRLTVT.

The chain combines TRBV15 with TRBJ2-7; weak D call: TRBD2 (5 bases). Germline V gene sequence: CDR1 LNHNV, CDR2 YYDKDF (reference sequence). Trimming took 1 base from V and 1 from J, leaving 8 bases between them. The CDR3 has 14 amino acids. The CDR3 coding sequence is TGTGCCACCAGCAGAGGAGGGATGTCCTACGAGCAGTACTTC. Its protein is CATSRGGMSYEQYF.

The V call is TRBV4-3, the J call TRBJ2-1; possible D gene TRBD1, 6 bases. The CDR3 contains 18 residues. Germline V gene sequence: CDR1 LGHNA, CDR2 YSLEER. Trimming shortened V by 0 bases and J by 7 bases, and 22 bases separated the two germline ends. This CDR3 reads CASSQDRSIGQRANEQFF. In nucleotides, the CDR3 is TGCGCCAGCAGCCAAGATCGGAGTATTGGACAGAGAGCTAATGAGCAGTTCTTC.

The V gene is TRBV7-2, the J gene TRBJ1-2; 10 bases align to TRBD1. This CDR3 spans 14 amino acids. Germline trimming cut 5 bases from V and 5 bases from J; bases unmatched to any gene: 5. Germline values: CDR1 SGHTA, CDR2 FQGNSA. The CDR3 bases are TGTGCCAGCAGCCCGGGACAGGGGAGGTATGGCTACACCTTC. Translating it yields CASSPGQGRYGYTF.

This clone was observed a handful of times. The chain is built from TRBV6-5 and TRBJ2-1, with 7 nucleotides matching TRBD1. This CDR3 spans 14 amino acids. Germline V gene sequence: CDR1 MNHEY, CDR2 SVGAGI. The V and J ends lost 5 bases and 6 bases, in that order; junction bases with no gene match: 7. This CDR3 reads CASSTWTGSNEQFF. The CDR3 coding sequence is TGTGCCAGCAGTACCTGGACAGGTAGCAATGAGCAGTTCTTC.

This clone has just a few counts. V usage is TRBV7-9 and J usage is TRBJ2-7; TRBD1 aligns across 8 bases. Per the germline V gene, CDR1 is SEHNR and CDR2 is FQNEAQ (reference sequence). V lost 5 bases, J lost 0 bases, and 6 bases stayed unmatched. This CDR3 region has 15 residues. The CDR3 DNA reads TGTGCCAGCAGCCGGACAGGGATAAGCTCCTACGAGCAGTACTTC. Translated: CASSRTGISSYEQYF.